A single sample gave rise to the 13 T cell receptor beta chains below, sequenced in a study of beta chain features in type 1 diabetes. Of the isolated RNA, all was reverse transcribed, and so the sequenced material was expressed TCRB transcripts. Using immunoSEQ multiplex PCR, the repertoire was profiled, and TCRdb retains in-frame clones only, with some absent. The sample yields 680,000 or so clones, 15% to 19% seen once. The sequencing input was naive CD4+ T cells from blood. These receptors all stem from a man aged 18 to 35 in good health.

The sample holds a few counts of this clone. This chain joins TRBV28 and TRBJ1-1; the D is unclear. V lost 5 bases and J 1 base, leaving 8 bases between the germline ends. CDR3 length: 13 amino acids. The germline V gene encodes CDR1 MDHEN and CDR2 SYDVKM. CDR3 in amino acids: CASSRVPNTEAFF. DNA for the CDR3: TGTGCCAGCAGTCGGGTTCCGAACACTGAAGCTTTCTTT.

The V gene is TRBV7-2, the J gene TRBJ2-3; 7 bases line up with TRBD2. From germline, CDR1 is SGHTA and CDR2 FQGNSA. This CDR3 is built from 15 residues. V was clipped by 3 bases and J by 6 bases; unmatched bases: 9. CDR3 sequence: CASSFRRGRVDTQYF. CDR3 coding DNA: TGTGCCAGCAGCTTCCGGAGAGGGAGGGTGGATACGCAGTATTTT.

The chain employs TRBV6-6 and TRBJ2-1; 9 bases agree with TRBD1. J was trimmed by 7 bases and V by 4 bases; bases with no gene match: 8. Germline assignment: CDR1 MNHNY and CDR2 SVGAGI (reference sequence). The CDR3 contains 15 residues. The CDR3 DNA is TGTGCCAGCAGTTTCCGGGACAGGGAGGGAAATGAGCAGTTCTTC. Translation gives CASSFRDREGNEQFF.

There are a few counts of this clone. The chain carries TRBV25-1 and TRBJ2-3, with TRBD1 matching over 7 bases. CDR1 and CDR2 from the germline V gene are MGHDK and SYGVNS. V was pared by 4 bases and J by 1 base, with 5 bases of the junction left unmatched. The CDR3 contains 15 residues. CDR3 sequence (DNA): TGTGCCAGCAGTGCCCTCGGACAGGGCACAGATACGCAGTATTTT. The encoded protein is CASSALGQGTDTQYF.

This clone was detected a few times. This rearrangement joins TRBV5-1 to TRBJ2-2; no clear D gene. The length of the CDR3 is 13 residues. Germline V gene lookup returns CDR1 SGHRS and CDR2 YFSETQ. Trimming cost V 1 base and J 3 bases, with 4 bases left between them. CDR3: CASSLLDTGELFF. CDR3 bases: TGCGCCAGCAGCTTGTTGGACACCGGGGAGCTGTTTTTT.

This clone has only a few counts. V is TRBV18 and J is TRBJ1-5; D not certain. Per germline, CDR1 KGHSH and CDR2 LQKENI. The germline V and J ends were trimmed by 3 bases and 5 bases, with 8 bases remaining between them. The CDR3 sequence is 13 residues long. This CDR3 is CASSPSSHQPQHF. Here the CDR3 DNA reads TGTGCCAGCTCACCGAGCTCTCATCAGCCCCAGCATTTT.

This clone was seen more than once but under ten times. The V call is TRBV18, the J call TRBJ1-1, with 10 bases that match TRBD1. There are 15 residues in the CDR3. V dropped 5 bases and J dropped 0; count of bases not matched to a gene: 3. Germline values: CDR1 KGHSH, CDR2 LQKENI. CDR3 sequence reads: CASSRDRGMNTEAFF. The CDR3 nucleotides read TGTGCCAGCTCAAGGGACAGGGGAATGAACACTGAAGCTTTCTTT.

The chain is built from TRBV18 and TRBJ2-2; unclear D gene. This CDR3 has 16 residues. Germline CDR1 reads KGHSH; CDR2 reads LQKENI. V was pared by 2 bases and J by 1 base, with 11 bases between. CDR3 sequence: CASSPILVENTGELFF. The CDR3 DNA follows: TGTGCCAGCTCACCAATTCTTGTGGAGAACACCGGGGAGCTGTTTTTT.

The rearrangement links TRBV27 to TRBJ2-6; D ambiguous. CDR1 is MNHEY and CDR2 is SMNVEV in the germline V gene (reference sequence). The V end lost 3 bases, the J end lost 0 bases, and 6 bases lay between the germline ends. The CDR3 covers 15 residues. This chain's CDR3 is CASSFYNSGANVLTF. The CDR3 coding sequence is TGTGCCAGCAGTTTTTACAACTCTGGGGCCAACGTCCTGACTTTC.

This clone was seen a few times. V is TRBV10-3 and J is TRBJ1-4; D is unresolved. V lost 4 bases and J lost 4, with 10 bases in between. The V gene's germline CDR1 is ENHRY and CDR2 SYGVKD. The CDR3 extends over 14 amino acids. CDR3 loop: CAISGGSLNEKLFF. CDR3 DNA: TGTGCCATCAGTGGCGGCAGCCTTAATGAAAAACTGTTTTTT.

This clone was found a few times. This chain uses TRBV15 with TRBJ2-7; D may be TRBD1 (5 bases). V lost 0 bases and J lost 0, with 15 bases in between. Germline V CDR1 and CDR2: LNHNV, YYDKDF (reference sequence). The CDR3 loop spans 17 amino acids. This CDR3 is CATSRDWARQSSYEQYF. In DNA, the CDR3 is TGTGCCACCAGCAGAGATTGGGCACGACAGAGCTCCTACGAGCAGTACTTC.

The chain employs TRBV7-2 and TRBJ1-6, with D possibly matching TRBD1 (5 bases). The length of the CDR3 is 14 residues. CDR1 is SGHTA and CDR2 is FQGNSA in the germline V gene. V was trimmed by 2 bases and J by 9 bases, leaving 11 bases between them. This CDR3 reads CASSLQGVGSPLHF. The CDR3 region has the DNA TGTGCCAGCAGCTTACAGGGAGTCGGTTCACCCCTCCACTTT.

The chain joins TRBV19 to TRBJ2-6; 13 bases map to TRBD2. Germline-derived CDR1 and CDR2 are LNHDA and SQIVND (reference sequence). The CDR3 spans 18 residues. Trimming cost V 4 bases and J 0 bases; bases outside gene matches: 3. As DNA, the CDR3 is TGTGCCAGTAGTAGAGGGACTAGCGGGGTCTCTGGGGCCAACGTCCTGACTTTC. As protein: CASSRGTSGVSGANVLTF.